One T cell receptor (beta chain) is described in this entry. Antigen specificity is unknown. V lost 1 base and J lost 8, with 14 bases in between. This CDR3 has 14 amino acids. This sample was taken from a study of T cells after yellow fever vaccination. As for the study in general: For low cell numbers, libraries were made with SMART-Seq v4 Ultra Low Input.

MiXCR was run by TCRdb on the 5' RACE reads, yielding one entry per CDR3 protein. In the table there are approximately 300,000 distinct CDR3 sequences, roughly 10% of which are singletons. Study-wide findings and caveats: Researchers cautioned that FACS-sorted repertoires could harbor abundant clonotypes contaminating from the bulk population. Only a small proportion of the clonotypes turned up in both the CD4 and the CD8 compartments, likely arising from convergent recombination.

The chain carries TRBV12-3 or TRBV12-4 and TRBJ2-5; TRBD2 might be the D (6 bases). The sequence derives from a man younger than 35 who received the YFV17D yellow fever vaccine. This specimen consisted of CD4+ T cells sorted from PBMCs, obtained 45 days after the yellow fever booster vaccination. CDR3 DNA: TGTGCCAGCAGTTTAGGGACTATCCGAAGTACCCAGTACTTC. Amino acid sequence: CASSLGTIRSTQYF.